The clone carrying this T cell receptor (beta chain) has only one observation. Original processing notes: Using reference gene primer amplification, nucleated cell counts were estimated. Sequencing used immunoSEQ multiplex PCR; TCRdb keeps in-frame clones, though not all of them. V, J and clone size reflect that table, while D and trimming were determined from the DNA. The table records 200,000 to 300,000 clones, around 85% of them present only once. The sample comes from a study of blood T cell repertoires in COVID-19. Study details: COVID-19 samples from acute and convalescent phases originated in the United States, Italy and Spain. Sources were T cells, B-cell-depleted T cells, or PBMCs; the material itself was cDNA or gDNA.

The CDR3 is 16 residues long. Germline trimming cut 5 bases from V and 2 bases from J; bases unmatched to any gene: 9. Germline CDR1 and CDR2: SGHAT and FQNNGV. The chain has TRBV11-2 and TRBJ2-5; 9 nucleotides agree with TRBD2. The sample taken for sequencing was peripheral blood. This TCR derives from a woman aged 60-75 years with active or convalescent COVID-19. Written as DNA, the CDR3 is TGTGCCAGCAGCCTCCTGGCGGGGGGGCGGCAAGAGACCCAGTACTTC. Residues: CASSLLAGGRQETQYF.